Below are 30 T cell receptor beta chains sequenced from a single sample in a study of tumor-infiltrating lymphocytes in primary liver carcinoma. Co-extracted RNA and DNA came from about 20-30 mg of unsorted bulk tissue. The authors made TCR beta cDNA from 400 to 550 ng total RNA with a constant-region primer. Three rounds of nested multiplex PCR with slightly modified ARM-PCR produced TCR beta libraries. TRBV1-TRBV30 forward primers and a C-beta reverse primer were used in the first two PCR rounds, which each ran for 9 to 10 cycles. Via MiXCR, TCRdb re-called the multiplex PCR reads, giving one row per CDR3 protein. The sample holds 40,000 to 60,000 distinct CDR3 sequences, around 64% seen once. The sequencing input was liver tumor tissue from sampling region 5. The subset here: tumor region T5, tumor centre. The receptor source for this set is a man aged 35-49 years with primary liver carcinoma and hepatitis B virus infection.

Concerning this clonotype: The junction and the germline gene differ at one end; a read error may be behind it. CDR3 protein: CANSLTSGMAGEQFF. The CDR3 region has the DNA TGCGCCAACAGCTTGACTAGCGGGATGGCCGGTGAGCAGTTCTTC. V gene TRBV5-1 combines with J gene TRBJ2-1; 11 nucleotides agree with TRBD2. CDR1 and CDR2 from the germline V gene are SGHRS and YFSETQ. The CDR3 extends over 15 amino acids. Looking up the rest from reference TRBV5-1 and TRBJ2-1 gives the full variable domain: KAGVTQTPRYLIKTRGQQVTLSCSPISGHRSVSWYQQTPGQGLQFLFEYFSETQRNKGNFPGRFSGRQFSNSRSEMNVSTLELGDSALYLCANSLTSGMAGEQFFGPGTRLTVL.

V is TRBV29-1 and J is TRBJ2-7, with TRBD2 matching 8 bases. This CDR3 comprises 13 residues. The V gene end was trimmed by 6 bases and the J gene end by 6 bases; junction bases not matched to a gene: 10. Per germline, CDR1 SQVTM and CDR2 ANQGSEA. CDR3: CSVMGSSGIEQYF. The CDR3 DNA reads TGCAGCGTCATGGGGAGTAGCGGGATCGAGCAGTACTTC.

A word on this clonotype: In this CDR3 the conserved last residue, phenylalanine or tryptophan, is missing, so a read error is likely. The chain is built from TRBV29-1 and TRBJ2-7, with a tentative D call TRBD2 (6 bases). This CDR3 is built from 14 residues. Germline V CDR1 and CDR2: SQVTM, ANQGSEA. Trimming pared 7 bases from V and 4 bases from J, leaving 20 bases between. In DNA, the CDR3 is TGCAGCGCTACTGTGGCCGCGGGGATGTACGAGCAGTACCTC. Encoded protein: CSATVAAGMYEQYL.

A note on this clonotype: A junction end diverges from the germline sequence, so it may reflect a read error. The CDR3 DNA reads as TGCAGCGCCAGCCCGCTATCAGCTGAATCCACAGATGCGCAGTATTTT. Its protein product is CSASPLSAESTDAQYF. This chain links TRBV29-1 with TRBJ2-3; D unclear. Germline lookup yields CDR1 SQVTM and CDR2 ANQGSEA. The CDR3 loop spans 16 amino acids.

With regard to this clonotype: This may come from a read error, since a much larger clone is one base off. V usage is TRBV10-3 and J usage is TRBJ1-1; the D gene is possibly TRBD1 (5 bases). This CDR3 comprises 12 residues. Deletions cut 5 bases from V and 6 bases from J, with 10 bases between. Germline CDR1 is ENHRY and CDR2 is SYGVKD. The CDR3 DNA reads TGTGCCATCAGTCCAATGGGGGCTGAAGCTTTCTTT. It codes for CAISPMGAEAFF.

On this clonotype itself: This clone may be a read error of a much larger clone one base away. V is TRBV7-2 and J is TRBJ2-7; possibly TRBD1 or TRBD2 for D (5 bases each). Trimming shortened V by 6 bases and J by 1 base, and 10 bases separated the two germline ends. In germline, CDR1 is SGHTA, CDR2 FQGNSA. This CDR3 has 13 amino acids. The CDR3 protein is CTSSFGGSYEQYF. As DNA, the CDR3 is TGTACCAGCAGTTTTGGGGGTTCCTACGAGCAGTACTTC.

In regard to this clonotype: This may come from a read error, since a much larger clone is one base off. The chain uses TRBV7-9 and TRBJ2-3, with D possibly being TRBD1 (5 bases). CDR3 length: 14 residues. The germline V and J ends were trimmed by 4 bases and 6 bases, with 14 bases remaining between them. Per the germline V gene, CDR1 is SEHNR and CDR2 is FQNEAQ (reference sequence). CDR3 loop: CASSSGFHRDTQYF. The CDR3 DNA sequence: TGTGCCAGCAGCTCAGGGTTTCATAGGGATACGCAGTATTTT.

This clonotype was observed many times. This rearrangement joins TRBV7-8 to TRBJ2-7, with D possibly being TRBD1 (6 bases). CDR3 length equals 15 residues. The germline gives CDR1 SGHVS, CDR2 FQNEAQ. V shed 1 base and J shed 1 base, with 11 bases lying between them. DNA of the CDR3: TGTGCCAGCAGCTTAGAAGGGGGACGGTCCTACGAGCAGTACTTC. Its protein product is CASSLEGGRSYEQYF. The whole variable domain, remainder taken from reference TRBV7-8 and TRBJ2-7, is GAGVSQSPRYKVAKRGQDVALRCDPISGHVSLFWYQQALGQGPEFLTYFQNEAQLDKSGLPSDRFFAERPEGSVSTLKIQRTQQEDSAVYLCASSLEGGRSYEQYFGPGTRLTVT.

Remarks on this clonotype: A clone one base away is much larger, so this may be a read error. V gene TRBV13 combines with J gene TRBJ2-3; D gene unclear. Germline CDR1 reads PRHDT; CDR2 reads FYEKMQ (reference sequence). Trimming pared 0 bases from V and 8 bases from J, leaving 15 bases between. The CDR3 length is 15 residues. In nucleotides, the CDR3 is TGTGCCAGCAGCTTAGGCAGCTGGGTGCCAGGTACGCAGTATTTT. As protein: CASSLGSWVPGTQYF.

This clonotype was observed at least ten times. CDR3 residues: CASSKVSPGAGVYFEQFF. The CDR3 DNA follows: TGTGCCAGCAGCAAAGTTAGCCCAGGGGCAGGGGTTTATTTTGAGCAGTTCTTC. The gene calls are TRBV6-5 and TRBJ2-1; a weak D match, TRBD1 (6 bases). CDR3 length equals 18 residues. Trimming took off 6 bases at V and 9 bases at J, with 30 bases between the two ends. Germline V lookup: CDR1 MNHEY, CDR2 SVGAGI.

This clonotype has only one observation. The chain carries TRBV29-1 and TRBJ2-7; D not certain. The germline CDR1 and CDR2 sequences are SQVTM and ANQGSEA. There are 12 residues in the CDR3. V lost 6 bases and J lost 3, with 12 bases in between. CDR3 sequence (DNA): TGCAGCGTCGTCAATAATGGCTACGAGCAGTACTTC. This gives the protein CSVVNNGYEQYF.

Details on this clonotype: A much larger clone differs by one base, so this may be a read error. The chain uses TRBV28 and TRBJ1-4, with D hard to call. The germline V gene has CDR1 MDHEN and CDR2 SYDVKM. Trimming left V 3 bases short and J 4 bases short, with 9 bases between. CDR3 length equals 14 residues. This chain's CDR3 is CASSFPEGNEKLFF. The CDR3 DNA reads as TGTGCCAGCAGTTTTCCCGAGGGTAATGAAAAACTGTTTTTT.

In this sample, this clonotype turned up many times. The chain has TRBV6-1 and TRBJ1-1, with TRBD1 as a possible D gene (6 bases). The CDR3 contains 15 residues. Germline V gives CDR1 MNHNS, CDR2 SASEGT. The V end was cut by 1 base, the J end by 4 bases, with 13 bases between. CDR3 in amino acids: CASSEGEGESTEAFF. The DNA for the CDR3 is TGTGCCAGCAGTGAAGGGGAGGGGGAAAGCACTGAAGCTTTCTTT.

To note about this clonotype: One end of the junction does not line up with germline, which may come from a read error. The rearrangement links TRBV7-8 to TRBJ2-5, with 7 bases identical to TRBD2. Germline loops: CDR1 SGHVS, CDR2 FQNEAQ. The CDR3 length is 14 residues. The CDR3 DNA follows: TGTGCCTGCAGCTTAGGGAGTATTCGGGAGGCCCAGTACTTC. Translation gives CACSLGSIREAQYF. Combining the CDR3 with reference TRBV7-8 and TRBJ2-5 gives the whole variable domain GAGVSQSPRYKVAKRGQDVALRCDPISGHVSLFWYQQALGQGPEFLTYFQNEAQLDKSGLPSDRFFAERPEGSVSTLKIQRTQQEDSAVYLCACSLGSIREAQYFGPGTRLLVL.

With respect to this clonotype: One end of the junction is discordant with germline, which a read error may explain. The genes are TRBV11-1 and TRBJ2-1, with 14 bases aligning to TRBD2. The CDR3 runs to 17 residues. Germline loops: CDR1 SGHAT, CDR2 FQDESV (reference sequence). CDR3 residues: CASSLGLAGEVDYKQFF. DNA of the CDR3: TGTGCCAGCAGCCTGGGACTAGCGGGAGAAGTTGACTATAAGCAATTCTTC. Full variable domain (remainder filled in from reference TRBV11-1 and TRBJ2-1): EAEVAQSPRYKITEKSQAVAFWCDPISGHATLYWYRQILGQGPELLVQFQDESVVDDSQLPKDRFSAERLKGVDSTLKIQPAELGDSAMYLCASSLGLAGEVDYKQFFGPGTRLTVL.

This clonotype was counted between two and nine times. This chain links TRBV9 with TRBJ2-3; no clear D gene. Germline CDR1 SGDLS, CDR2 YYNGEE. Deletions cut 0 bases from V and 5 bases from J, with 1 base between. The CDR3 contains 11 residues. The CDR3 sequence is CASSVGDTQYF. In DNA, the CDR3 is TGTGCCAGCAGCGTAGGAGATACGCAGTATTTT. The full variable domain, with the rest looked up from reference TRBV9 and TRBJ2-3, is DSGVTQTPKHLITATGQRVTLRCSPRSGDLSVYWYQQSLDQGLQFLIQYYNGEERAKGNILERFSAQQFPDLHSELNLSSLELGDSALYFCASSVGDTQYFGPGTRLTVL.

The chain uses TRBV25-1 and TRBJ2-2, with 10 bases matching TRBD2. This CDR3 has 16 residues. V lost 7 bases and J lost 1; bases outside the gene matches: 6. Germline assignment: CDR1 MGHDK and CDR2 SYGVNS. The CDR3 here is CASKGLAEGNTGELFF. CDR3 sequence (DNA): TGTGCCAGCAAAGGACTAGCGGAGGGGAACACCGGGGAGCTGTTTTTT.

In the case of this clonotype: One end of the junction fails to match germline, which may point to a read error. This chain joins TRBV25-1 and TRBJ2-3; D gene unclear. Germline CDR1 and CDR2: MGHDK and SYGVNS. CDR3 length: 15 amino acids. The CDR3 here is CANSDRHHSTDTQYF. CDR3 nucleotides: TGTGCCAACAGTGACCGGCATCATAGCACAGATACGCAGTATTTT.

This clonotype was counted ten times or more. This rearrangement joins TRBV13 to TRBJ2-7; D tentatively fits TRBD1 or TRBD2 (5 bases each). The germline V gene encodes CDR1 PRHDT and CDR2 FYEKMQ (reference sequence). With 5 bases removed from V and 0 bases from J, the gap between germline ends came to 14 bases. CDR3 length equals 15 residues. The CDR3 reads CASSPLAGSSYEQYF. DNA of the CDR3: TGTGCCAGCAGCCCCCTGGCAGGGAGCTCCTACGAGCAGTACTTC.

In the case of this clonotype: An end of the junction does not agree with germline; a read error may underlie this. The V and J genes are TRBV29-1 and TRBJ2-2, with 7 bases lining up with TRBD2. In germline, CDR1 is SQVTM, CDR2 ANQGSEA. The CDR3 is 18 residues long. As DNA, the CDR3 is TGCAGCGTTGATGATTCGACGTGGAGCGGGACGAACACCGGGGAGCTGTCTTTT. Translation gives CSVDDSTWSGTNTGELSF.

This clonotype occurred once. The CDR3 region is CASSLLYSIQETQYF. CDR3 sequence (DNA): TGTGCCAGCAGCCTCCTCTACAGTATTCAAGAGACCCAGTACTTC. This chain links TRBV7-8 with TRBJ2-5; D unresolved. The CDR3 spans 15 residues. V lost 5 bases and J lost 2, with 15 bases in between. Germline CDR1 SGHVS, CDR2 FQNEAQ.

This clonotype occurred many times. The conserved closing phenylalanine or tryptophan is absent in this CDR3, likely reflecting a read error. The CDR3 coding sequence is TGCAGCGGACTATTTCTCGCGACTAGCGGGAGGGTTAGCTCCTACAATGAGCAGTTCCTC. Its translation: CSGLFLATSGRVSSYNEQFL. The chain combines TRBV29-1 with TRBJ2-1; 14 bases fit TRBD2. The ends lost 7 bases at V and 0 bases at J; junction bases unmatched: 17. Germline V lookup: CDR1 SQVTM, CDR2 ANQGSEA. The CDR3 extends over 20 amino acids.

Points on this clonotype: Germline is not matched at one junction end, which may reflect a read error. V gene TRBV12-3 or TRBV12-4 combines with J gene TRBJ2-5; D is uncertain. The CDR3 extends over 13 amino acids. The CDR3 nucleotides read TGTGCCAGCAGCCGTACTATAAAAGAGACACAGTACTTC. Protein sequence: CASSRTIKETQYF.

This clonotype was detected only once. One junction end does not reproduce the germline sequence, and a read error may be involved. The chain uses TRBV4-1 and TRBJ2-5, with 9 nucleotides matching TRBD1. Germline CDR1 and CDR2: MGHRA and YSYEKL. The CDR3 extends over 16 amino acids. Here the CDR3 DNA reads TGCACCAGCAGCCGATCCGGGACAGGGATCGAAAAGACCCAGTACTTC. Translated, it gives CTSSRSGTGIEKTQYF.

Turning to this clonotype: This is likely a read error, given that the CDR3 carries no conserved phenylalanine or tryptophan at its end. The V call is TRBV6-5, the J call TRBJ2-1; possibly TRBD1 or TRBD2 for D (5 bases each). Germline CDR1 is MNHEY and CDR2 is SVGAGI. This CDR3 contains 15 residues. The V and J ends lost 10 bases and 0 bases respectively, with 16 bases between them. The CDR3 spells CAIGEYRSSYNEQFL. CDR3 in DNA: TGTGCCATCGGGGAATACAGGAGCTCCTACAATGAGCAGTTCCTC.

The V gene is TRBV28, the J gene TRBJ2-1; 9 nucleotides match TRBD2. The CDR3 runs 17 residues. The junction had 21 bases not matched to a gene; V was cut back by 10 bases and J by 8 bases. The germline gives CDR1 MDHEN, CDR2 SYDVKM. CDR3 DNA: TGTGCCAACACTCTACATTATGGACTAGCGAGGGTAGATGAGCAGTTCTTC. Translated: CANTLHYGLARVDEQFF.

The chain has TRBV6-2 or TRBV6-3 and TRBJ2-7; D gene ambiguous. CDR1 and CDR2 from the germline V gene are MNHEY and SVGEGT. The V gene lost 6 bases and the J gene lost 8 bases, with 14 bases spanning the gap. CDR3 length: 12 residues. The CDR3 loop is CASSYNPYKQYF. The CDR3 DNA reads as TGTGCCAGCAGCTACAATCCTTACAAGCAGTACTTC.

The rearrangement uses TRBV5-4 and TRBJ2-2; TRBD2 might be the D (6 bases). This CDR3 spans 14 amino acids. The V gene's germline CDR1 is SGHNT and CDR2 YYREEE (reference sequence). Trimming pared 4 bases from V and 7 bases from J, leaving 14 bases between. The CDR3 DNA sequence: TGTGCCAGCAGCCTAGAGGAGGGTGGCGGGGAGCTGTTTTTT. It encodes CASSLEEGGGELFF.

Turning to this clonotype: At one end the junction does not follow the germline gene, possibly because of a read error. The chain carries TRBV6-5 and TRBJ1-1; TRBD1 might be the D (5 bases). The CDR3 is 16 amino acids. The V gene's germline CDR1 is MNHEY and CDR2 SVGAGI. The CDR3 region has the DNA TGTGCCAGCAGCCCCGGAGACAGCATCAGGAACAATGAAGCTTTCTTT. Amino acid sequence: CASSPGDSIRNNEAFF.

J is TRBJ1-6 and V is TRBV12-3 or TRBV12-4, with TRBD1 as a possible D gene (6 bases). CDR3 size: 15 residues. V dropped 6 bases and J dropped 2 bases, with 11 bases sitting between them. The CDR3 is CASRLEGAYNSPLHF. The CDR3 coding sequence is TGTGCCAGCAGACTCGAGGGGGCCTATAATTCACCCCTCCACTTT.